The rows below give T cell receptor beta chains drawn from one sample of a study of blood T cells in healthy people across ages. One entry per CDR3 protein, called by TCRdb with MiXCR from the 5' RACE reads. The sample comprises around 1,900,000 distinct CDR3 sequences, approximately 39% of which are singletons, and around 23% rests with the top ten. The sequenced sample was blood. The receptors shown here come from a human donor in good health. Each CDR3 is given without its conserved first and last residue. Some rows have no size entry. The others give once, few or many, or a class for an expanded clone.

j_gene: TRBJ1-2; v_gene: TRBV6-6; abundance: few; len: 15; CDR3aa: ASSYSRDRTTNYGYT
j_gene: TRBJ1-1; v_gene: TRBV7-9; abundance: .; len: 14; CDR3aa: ASSLRSGRTNTEAF
j_gene: TRBJ2-4; v_gene: TRBV7-9; abundance: .; len: 12; CDR3aa: ASSTYRGRSERY
j_gene: TRBJ2-6; v_gene: TRBV6-6; abundance: .; len: 14; CDR3aa: ASSWLAGSGANVLT
j_gene: TRBJ1-2; v_gene: TRBV7-2; abundance: .; len: 13; CDR3aa: ASSQLAGQIYGYT
j_gene: TRBJ1-4; v_gene: TRBV2; abundance: few; len: 13; CDR3aa: ASSDPGQTNEKLF
j_gene: TRBJ2-1; v_gene: TRBV15; abundance: .; len: 14; CDR3aa: ATSRNSGGSSDEQF
j_gene: TRBJ2-5; v_gene: TRBV4-3; abundance: few; len: 13; CDR3aa: ASSQDDSRGETQY
j_gene: TRBJ2-5; v_gene: TRBV5-5; abundance: .; len: 13; CDR3aa: ASSLRGVRSETQY
j_gene: TRBJ2-7; v_gene: TRBV20-1; abundance: once; len: 14; CDR3aa: SASSLSGSFSYEQY
j_gene: TRBJ2-5; v_gene: TRBV7-2; abundance: few; len: 14; CDR3aa: ASSPWGSGGWETQY
j_gene: TRBJ1-6; v_gene: TRBV4-1; abundance: once; len: 13; CDR3aa: ASSQTRDRLSPLH
j_gene: TRBJ2-2; v_gene: TRBV12-5; abundance: few; len: 10; CDR3aa: ASGQDTGELF
j_gene: TRBJ2-2; v_gene: TRBV29-1; abundance: .; len: 12; CDR3aa: SVGTFANTGELF
j_gene: TRBJ2-7; v_gene: TRBV7-2; abundance: few; len: 13; CDR3aa: ASSLTIDGYYEQY
j_gene: TRBJ1-5; v_gene: TRBV7-8; abundance: .; len: 13; CDR3aa: ASSRGGARDRGQH
j_gene: TRBJ2-5; v_gene: TRBV4-3; abundance: .; len: 15; CDR3aa: ASSQDYRLTWGETQY
j_gene: TRBJ1-2; v_gene: TRBV12-3/TRBV12-4; abundance: many; len: 11; CDR3aa: ASSPGGGYGYT
j_gene: TRBJ2-5; v_gene: TRBV4-3; abundance: .; len: 11; CDR3aa: ASSQGWTVGQY
j_gene: TRBJ1-2; v_gene: TRBV7-2; abundance: few; len: 12; CDR3aa: ASSLVVGVDGYT
j_gene: TRBJ2-7; v_gene: TRBV7-9; abundance: many; len: 11; CDR3aa: ASSLEGWYEQY
j_gene: TRBJ2-3; v_gene: TRBV9; abundance: .; len: 10; CDR3aa: ASSEPDESLY
j_gene: TRBJ1-2; v_gene: TRBV20-1; abundance: many; len: 10; CDR3aa: SARGGSYGYT